Below, 12 T cell receptor beta chains from the same sample are listed, as sequenced in a study of OX40 agonist ivuxolimab in advanced cancers. Sequencing used immunoSEQ multiplex PCR; TCRdb keeps in-frame clones, though not all of them. The sample holds some 37,000 clones; roughly 80% are singletons and the top ten take approximately 1.8%. This specimen consisted of CD4+ or CD8+ T cells sorted from blood, obtained in a trial of the OX40 agonist ivuxolimab. The receptors derive from an adult with an advanced solid tumor such as melanoma, head and neck, liver or kidney cancer.

This clone was recorded a few times. This rearrangement joins TRBV4-1 to TRBJ1-2; D not certain. Germline CDR1 MGHRA, CDR2 YSYEKL. V was pared by 1 base and J by 0 bases, with 15 bases between. The CDR3 spans 17 residues. CDR3 region: CASSQALYRGSNYGYTF. The CDR3 DNA is TGCGCCAGCAGCCAAGCCCTCTACCGGGGATCTAACTATGGCTACACCTTC.

The chain combines TRBV7-2 with TRBJ1-3; 9 bases align to TRBD1. Germline V gives CDR1 SGHTA, CDR2 FQGNSA. Trimming took 0 bases from V and 3 from J; bases not matched to a gene: 0. The length of the CDR3 is 15 residues. CDR3 bases: TGTGCCAGCAGCTTAGCGACAGGGGGTGGAAACACCATATATTTT. Protein product: CASSLATGGGNTIYF.

The J gene is TRBJ1-2, the V gene TRBV7-8; weak D call: TRBD1 (5 bases). This CDR3 region has 14 residues. The V end lost 1 base, the J end lost 2 bases, and 8 bases lay between the germline ends. In germline, CDR1 is SGHVS, CDR2 FQNEAQ. The CDR3 bases are TGTGCCAGCAGCTTAGAAGGACAAAACTATGGCTACACCTTC. The encoded protein is CASSLEGQNYGYTF.

This clone was seen a handful of times. V gene TRBV6-5 combines with J gene TRBJ1-2; D may be TRBD1 (6 bases). The CDR3 length is 16 residues. Germline CDR1 MNHEY, CDR2 SVGAGI. V lost 1 base and J 8 bases, leaving 20 bases between the germline ends. In DNA, the CDR3 is TGTGCCAGCAGTTACTTGGGTGGGGGGCACCTATCCGGCTACACCTTC. Its translation: CASSYLGGGHLSGYTF.

This clone occurred a few times. This chain connects TRBV5-1 to TRBJ2-2; D tentatively fits TRBD1 or TRBD2 (5 bases each). V lost 4 bases to trimming and J lost 2 bases, with 15 bases between them. The CDR3 is 16 residues long. From germline, CDR1 is SGHRS and CDR2 YFSETQ. In DNA, the CDR3 is TGCGCCAGCAGCCCCCCTAGGGGAGAAAACACCGGGGAGCTGTTTTTT. Translated, it gives CASSPPRGENTGELFF.

This sequence joins TRBV27 and TRBJ2-7; D is unclear. Germline-derived CDR1 and CDR2 are MNHEY and SMNVEV (reference sequence). This CDR3 has 13 amino acids. V shed 7 bases and J shed 2 bases, with 12 bases lying between them. The CDR3 nucleotides read TGTGCCAGCAAACGTATAGGGACCTACGAGCAGTACTTC. Amino acid sequence: CASKRIGTYEQYF.

This chain links TRBV18 with TRBJ1-1; 8 bases are shared with TRBD1. Germline CDR1 is KGHSH and CDR2 is LQKENI. V was pared by 0 bases and J by 5 bases, with 8 bases of the junction left unmatched. This CDR3 contains 16 residues. CDR3 sequence (DNA): TGTGCCAGCTCACCACCGACGGGACAGGTCCAAACTGAAGCTTTCTTT. Translated: CASSPPTGQVQTEAFF.

Only a few counts were recorded for this clone. The chain has TRBV7-6 and TRBJ1-6; a possible D gene is TRBD1 (5 bases). The V end was cut by 5 bases, the J end by 15 bases, with 20 bases between. CDR3 size: 14 residues. Germline CDR1 reads SGHVS; CDR2 reads FNYEAQ. This CDR3 reads CASSPPGGEDVLHF. CDR3 nucleotide sequence: TGTGCCAGCAGCCCCCCCGGGGGGGAAGACGTCCTCCACTTT.

The rearrangement joins TRBV30 to TRBJ1-1; TRBD1 agrees at 9 bases. In germline, CDR1 is GTSNPN, CDR2 SVGIG (reference sequence). The junction had 10 bases not matched to a gene; V was cut back by 7 bases and J by 4 bases. This CDR3 has 14 residues. The CDR3 loop is CAYHNRGRRTEAFF. For the CDR3, the DNA is TGTGCCTACCATAACAGGGGGCGCCGCACTGAAGCTTTCTTT.

This clone was observed a few times. The chain uses TRBV9 and TRBJ2-7; TRBD1 is a possible D gene (6 bases). V was trimmed by 4 bases and J by 5 bases, leaving 25 bases between them. Per the germline V gene, CDR1 is SGDLS and CDR2 is YYNGEE. The CDR3 contains 17 residues. CDR3 nucleotide sequence: TGTGCCAGCAGCAAACGCCGGGACATACGCTCAGGTCACGAGCAGTACTTC. This translates into CASSKRRDIRSGHEQYF.

The chain combines TRBV12-5 with TRBJ2-2; 11 positions match TRBD2. Trimming at V came to 3 bases and at J to 5 bases, leaving 14 bases not matched to a gene. Per germline, CDR1 LGHNT and CDR2 FRNRAP. This CDR3 contains 19 residues. CDR3 bases: TGTGCTAGTGGTTTAGCGCTGTGGGGGACTAGCGGCCCTACCGGGGAGCTGTTTTTT. It encodes CASGLALWGTSGPTGELFF. Full variable domain (outside the CDR3, taken from reference TRBV12-5 and TRBJ2-2): DARVTQTPRHKVTEMGQEVTMRCQPILGHNTVFWYRQTMMQGLELLAYFRNRAPLDDSGMPKDRFSAEMPDATLATLKIQPSEPRDSAVYFCASGLALWGTSGPTGELFFGEGSRLTVL.

The rearrangement joins TRBV30 to TRBJ1-1, with D possibly TRBD1 on 5 matching bases. This CDR3 is 13 amino acids long. The V end lost 5 bases, the J end lost 4 bases, and 14 bases lay between the germline ends. CDR1 is GTSNPN, CDR2 SVGIG, per germline (reference sequence). The CDR3 is CAWRRWGFTEAFF. For the CDR3, the DNA is TGTGCCTGGCGACGGTGGGGGTTCACTGAAGCTTTCTTT. The full variable domain, rest sourced from reference TRBV30 and TRBJ1-1, is SQTIHQWPATLVQPVGSPLSLECTVEGTSNPNLYWYRQAAGRGLQLLFYSVGIGQISSEVPQNLSASRPQDRQFILSSKKLLLSDSGFYLCAWRRWGFTEAFFGQGTRLTVV.